These T cell receptor beta chains were read from a single sample in a study of cytomegalovirus exposure and HLA in healthy donors. This table comes from immunoSEQ multiplex PCR, and its TCRdb copy is limited to in-frame clones, with some not included. The top ten clones hold roughly a fifth of a sample with over 100,000 clones, approximately 78% of them seen once. Specimen: PBMCs. These receptors originate from a man aged 25 to 40 in good health and CMV-seropositive. CDR3s include the opening cysteine and the closing phenylalanine or tryptophan. Fields, in order: clone size, J gene, V gene, D gene, CDR3 DNA, CDR3 protein. The D gene is left open where the match is weak. The size entry is marked missing in some rows and otherwise reads once, few, many or a size class.

size: NA
J: TRBJ2-3
V: TRBV5-1
D: TRBD2
DNA: TGCGCCAGCAGGATAGCGGGAGTGCGGGATACGCAGTATTTT
CDR3: CASRIAGVRDTQYF

size: NA
J: TRBJ1-2
V: TRBV11-2
D: TRBD1
DNA: TGTGCCAGCAGCTCTTCCAGGGGGGCGGGCTATGGCTACACCTTC
CDR3: CASSSSRGAGYGYTF

size: NA
J: TRBJ2-1
V: TRBV12-5
D: TRBD1
DNA: TGTGCTAGTGCCCACGACAGGGGAATCCACAATGAGCAGTTCTTC
CDR3: CASAHDRGIHNEQFF

size: NA
J: TRBJ2-1
V: TRBV7-9
D: NA
DNA: TGTGCCAGCAGCTTAGGTAGCAATGAGCAGTTCTTC
CDR3: CASSLGSNEQFF

size: once
J: TRBJ1-1
V: TRBV28
D: TRBD1
DNA: TGTGCCAGCAGTTTATTCGGGTCGGCAGGGGGCAACACTGAAGCTTTCTTT
CDR3: CASSLFGSAGGNTEAFF

size: NA
J: TRBJ2-5
V: TRBV6-1
D: TRBD1
DNA: TGTGCCAGCAGGGCAACAGGGGGCTTAGGAGAGACCCAGTACTTC
CDR3: CASRATGGLGETQYF

size: NA
J: TRBJ2-3
V: TRBV19
D: NA
DNA: TGTGCCAGTAGCAGGACAGAGACAGATACGCAGTATTTT
CDR3: CASSRTETDTQYF

size: NA
J: TRBJ1-4
V: TRBV5-1
D: NA
DNA: TGCGCCAGCAGTACCTCGAGAACCGAAAAACTGTTTTTT
CDR3: CASSTSRTEKLFF

size: NA
J: TRBJ1-4
V: TRBV18
D: TRBD1
DNA: TGTGCCAGCTCACCACCGCTTCCAGGGGGCGCGGAAAAACTGTTTTTT
CDR3: CASSPPLPGGAEKLFF

size: NA
J: TRBJ1-2
V: TRBV28
D: NA
DNA: TGTGCCAGCAGTTTGTGGGGAGACTATGGCTACACCTTC
CDR3: CASSLWGDYGYTF

size: NA
J: TRBJ1-1
V: TRBV14
D: NA
DNA: TGTGCCAGCAGCCAAGGCAGGAACACTGAAGCTTTCTTT
CDR3: CASSQGRNTEAFF

size: NA
J: TRBJ2-3
V: TRBV11-3
D: TRBD2
DNA: TGTGCCAGCAGCAGAGGGAGGAGCGGGAGGTCTAGCACAGATACGCAGTATTTT
CDR3: CASSRGRSGRSSTDTQYF

size: NA
J: TRBJ1-1
V: TRBV6-5
D: NA
DNA: TGTGCCAGCAGGGGGGCCTCGAACACTGAAGCTTTCTTT
CDR3: CASRGASNTEAFF

size: NA
J: TRBJ2-3
V: TRBV5-1
D: NA
DNA: TGCGCCAGCAGCTTGGCGGGGGAATGGTTTACGCAGTATTTT
CDR3: CASSLAGEWFTQYF

size: once
J: TRBJ2-1
V: TRBV7-2
D: NA
DNA: TGTGCCAGCAGCTTAGCGAATGGGCTTATCTACAATGAGCAGTTCTTC
CDR3: CASSLANGLIYNEQFF

size: NA
J: TRBJ2-5
V: TRBV28
D: TRBD2
DNA: TGTGCCAGCAGTTTACGCCTAGCGGGGACGGAGACCCAGTACTTC
CDR3: CASSLRLAGTETQYF

size: few
J: TRBJ2-1
V: TRBV9
D: TRBD2
DNA: TGTGCCAGCAGCCAGACCGACGCAGCGGGAGGCACCTACAATGAGCAGTTCTTC
CDR3: CASSQTDAAGGTYNEQFF

size: NA
J: TRBJ2-5
V: TRBV10-1
D: TRBD1
DNA: TGCGCCAGCAGTGAGATTCAGGGGGTACAAGAGACCCAGTACTTC
CDR3: CASSEIQGVQETQYF

size: NA
J: TRBJ2-7
V: TRBV19
D: TRBD1
DNA: TGTGCCAGTAGTATACGGGACAGTAACTACGAGCAGTACTTC
CDR3: CASSIRDSNYEQYF

size: few
J: TRBJ1-5
V: TRBV10-2
D: NA
DNA: TGCGCCAGCAGTCCTACACAATACAGGGACGGTCAGCCCCAGCATTTT
CDR3: CASSPTQYRDGQPQHF

size: NA
J: TRBJ2-1
V: TRBV6-1
D: TRBD1
DNA: TGTGCCAGCAGTGAATATACAGGGGCCACCTACAATGAGCAGTTCTTC
CDR3: CASSEYTGATYNEQFF

size: NA
J: TRBJ2-5
V: TRBV5-1
D: NA
DNA: TGCGCCAGCAGCTTGGAAGGGACTGACACCGGGCAGTACTTC
CDR3: CASSLEGTDTGQYF

size: NA
J: TRBJ1-1
V: TRBV2
D: TRBD1
DNA: TGTGCCAGCATTAGGGACAGAAACACTGAAGCTTTCTTT
CDR3: CASIRDRNTEAFF

size: NA
J: TRBJ1-6
V: TRBV5-1
D: NA
DNA: TGCGCCAGCAGCTCGGGGGAGGTCAATTCACCCCTCCACTTT
CDR3: CASSSGEVNSPLHF

size: NA
J: TRBJ2-5
V: TRBV5-4
D: NA
DNA: TGTGCCAGCAGCAAACTGGACAGCTTTGGGGAGACCCAGTACTTC
CDR3: CASSKLDSFGETQYF

size: NA
J: TRBJ2-7
V: TRBV28
D: NA
DNA: TGTGCCAGCAGTCCCTCTGAGGGAGGCGGGAACTCCTACGAGCAGTACTTC
CDR3: CASSPSEGGGNSYEQYF

size: NA
J: TRBJ2-3
V: TRBV6-5
D: NA
DNA: TGTGCCAGCAGTGGCCGGGAGACAGATACGCAGTATTTT
CDR3: CASSGRETDTQYF

size: few
J: TRBJ2-6
V: TRBV6-5
D: NA
DNA: TGTGCCAGCAGTTACTTGACAGCTGGGGCCAACGTCCTGACTTTC
CDR3: CASSYLTAGANVLTF

size: NA
J: TRBJ2-7
V: TRBV13
D: TRBD2
DNA: TGTGCCAGCAGCGAACTCATAGCGGGGATTTCCTACGAGCAGTACTTC
CDR3: CASSELIAGISYEQYF

size: NA
J: TRBJ1-6
V: TRBV11-3
D: NA
DNA: TGTGCCAGCAGCCAGACCTCCGGGGATTCACCCCTCCACTTT
CDR3: CASSQTSGDSPLHF

size: NA
J: TRBJ2-1
V: TRBV5-1
D: TRBD2
DNA: TGCGCCAGCAGCCCCGTGGTAGCGGGCTCCTACAATGAGCAGTTCTTC
CDR3: CASSPVVAGSYNEQFF

size: few
J: TRBJ1-2
V: TRBV5-1
D: NA
DNA: TGCGCCAGCAGCTTGATCGGTGGGCAGGATTGCAGCTTC
CDR3: CASSLIGGQDCSF

size: NA
J: TRBJ1-4
V: TRBV6-5
D: TRBD1
DNA: TGTGCCAGCAGTAACACAGGGGAGTCTGAAAAACTGTTTTTT
CDR3: CASSNTGESEKLFF

size: large
J: TRBJ2-1
V: TRBV27
D: NA
DNA: TGTGCCAGCAGTCTAGGGGGCTCCTACAATGAGCAGTTCTTC
CDR3: CASSLGGSYNEQFF

size: NA
J: TRBJ2-3
V: TRBV6-6
D: TRBD1
DNA: TGTGCCAGCAGACAGGGGGCAACCAGCACAGATACGCAGTATTTT
CDR3: CASRQGATSTDTQYF

size: NA
J: TRBJ1-6
V: TRBV4-1
D: NA
DNA: TGCGCCAGCAGCCAAGATAGGGGGGGCCTGGGGAATTCACCCCTCCACTTT
CDR3: CASSQDRGGLGNSPLHF

size: NA
J: TRBJ1-2
V: TRBV5-4
D: TRBD1
DNA: TGTGCCAGCAGCCCCGGGACAGGGGGGAACTCTTTTGGCTACACCTTC
CDR3: CASSPGTGGNSFGYTF

size: NA
J: TRBJ2-1
V: TRBV7-2
D: TRBD1
DNA: TGTGCCAGCCGGAGGGACAGGGGATCGGGAGAGCAGTTCTTC
CDR3: CASRRDRGSGEQFF